These T cell receptor beta chains were read from a single sample in a study of T cell responses to AZD1222 COVID-19 vaccine. The assay was immunoSEQ multiplex PCR, and TCRdb's table has in-frame clones only and misses some. This sample has 150,000 to 180,000 clones, with about nine tenths found just once. The source was peripheral blood, collected on day 0 of MenACWY control vaccination. Receptors were obtained from an adult in good health. Both conserved end residues are part of each CDR3. A D gene is named only where the DNA matches it firmly. The size entry is marked missing in some rows and otherwise reads once, few, many or a size class.

>TRBV7-2|-|TRBJ2-5|-
TGTGCCAGCAGCCCGGGTCGTAGAGGGTTTGGGGAGACCCAGTACTTC
CASSPGRRGFGETQYF
>TRBV7-9|-|TRBJ1-2|-
TGTGCCAGCAGCTTAGGCGGACAGTACTACACCTTC
CASSLGGQYYTF
>TRBV15|-|TRBJ1-5|few
TGTGCCACCAGCGCCCGGGGTCAGCCCCAGCATTTT
CATSARGQPQHF
>TRBV11-3|-|TRBJ1-4|-
TGTGCCAGCAGCTTGGGACCTCGTGAAAAACTGTTTTTT
CASSLGPREKLFF
>TRBV28|-|TRBJ1-2|-
TGTGCCACCACACCCCCTGGACAGCCAGCTAACTATGGCTACACCTTC
CATTPPGQPANYGYTF
>TRBV6-5|-|TRBJ1-3|-
TGTGCCAGCAGGGATTCAGGGGCTGGAAACACCATATATTTT
CASRDSGAGNTIYF
>TRBV18|-|TRBJ2-3|-
TGTGCCAGCTCTAGGTGGGCAGGAGACACAGATACGCAGTATTTT
CASSRWAGDTDTQYF
>TRBV11-2|-|TRBJ1-1|few
TGTGCCAGCAGCTTAGCCGCTGAAGCTTTCTTT
CASSLAAEAFF
>TRBV19|-|TRBJ1-1|-
TGTGCCAGTAGTATATCCCTCGACAGACTGAACACTGAAGCTTTCTTT
CASSISLDRLNTEAFF
>TRBV11-2|TRBD1|TRBJ2-1|-
TGTGCCAGCAGCGCCCGGGACAGGGGGCCCAATGAGCAGTTCTTC
CASSARDRGPNEQFF
>TRBV2|-|TRBJ1-1|-
TGTGCCAGCAGTACCGATAGGAGGAACACTGAAGCTTTCTTT
CASSTDRRNTEAFF
>TRBV24-1|-|TRBJ2-6|-
TGTGCCACTGGCGGGGCAGGGGCCAACGTCCTGACTTTC
CATGGAGANVLTF
>TRBV20-1|-|TRBJ2-5|once
TGCAGTGCTAGAGATGTAGAGACCCAGTACTTC
CSARDVETQYF
>TRBV7-2|TRBD2|TRBJ2-7|-
TGTGCCAGCAGCTATAGGGAGGGCGAGCAGTACTTC
CASSYREGEQYF
>TRBV5-5|-|TRBJ2-5|-
TGTGCCAGCAGCTTGAACGGCAGATCACAAGAGACCCAGTACTTC
CASSLNGRSQETQYF
>TRBV7-6|-|TRBJ1-1|-
TGTGCCAGCAGCCCGGGTACTGAAGCTTTCTTT
CASSPGTEAFF
>TRBV11-3|-|TRBJ2-3|-
TGTGCCAGCAGCTCGGGGGCGAAGCGGACCACAGATACGCAGTATTTT
CASSSGAKRTTDTQYF
>TRBV28|-|TRBJ2-1|once
TGTGCCAGCCACTCCCCCTCCTACAATGAGCAGTTCTTC
CASHSPSYNEQFF
>TRBV11-2|-|TRBJ1-2|once
TGTGCCAGCAGCCCCTCTCCGGGATATGGCTACACCTTC
CASSPSPGYGYTF
>TRBV7-2|-|TRBJ1-1|-
TGTGCCAGCAGCAAAGGGGGGGGCTTTAACACTGAAGCTTTCTTT
CASSKGGGFNTEAFF
>TRBV12-3/TRBV12-4|TRBD1|TRBJ1-5|few
TGTGCCAGCAGAATGGACAGGTCTAAGCCCCAGCATTTT
CASRMDRSKPQHF
>TRBV5-1|-|TRBJ2-2|-
TGCGCCAGCAGCTTGACAACCGGGACGGACACCACCGGGGAGCTGTTTTTT
CASSLTTGTDTTGELFF
>TRBV24-1|-|TRBJ2-3|-
TGTGCCACCAGGGCCAAAGCGGGTCCAGATACGCAGTATTTT
CATRAKAGPDTQYF
>TRBV27|-|TRBJ2-7|-
TGTGCCAGCAGTAGGGCAGACGAGCAGTACTTC
CASSRADEQYF
>TRBV19|-|TRBJ2-2|-
TGTGCCAGTATAAGGGGCAGGGCTTCCGGGGAGCTGTTTTTT
CASIRGRASGELFF
>TRBV28|TRBD1|TRBJ1-1|-
TGTGCCAGCAGTTTACCCCGACAGGGAGGAACTGAAGCTTTCTTT
CASSLPRQGGTEAFF
>TRBV5-1|-|TRBJ2-2|-
TGCGCCAGCAGCCTGGGGGCTGTGGGGACCGGGGAGCTGTTTTTT
CASSLGAVGTGELFF
>TRBV29-1|-|TRBJ2-3|-
TGCAGCGTTGGTCGGGACACAGATACGCAGTATTTT
CSVGRDTDTQYF
>TRBV7-6|-|TRBJ2-3|-
TGTGCCTCGAGTGGGGCTAGCGCGGTCACAGATACGCAGTATTTT
CASSGASAVTDTQYF
>TRBV10-3|-|TRBJ2-1|-
TGTGCCATCAGTGAGTGGAGGAGGGTAGACTACAATGAGCAGTTCTTC
CAISEWRRVDYNEQFF
>TRBV5-1|TRBD2|TRBJ2-3|-
TGCGCCAGCAGCTGGGGGGGACTAGCGGAGGCTACGCAGTATTTT
CASSWGGLAEATQYF
>TRBV24-1|TRBD1|TRBJ1-5|once
TGTGCCACCAGCGGACAGGGATGGAATCAGCCCCAGCATTTT
CATSGQGWNQPQHF
>TRBV7-9|-|TRBJ1-6|-
TGTGCCAGCAGCTTTTGGAATTCACCCCTCCACTTT
CASSFWNSPLHF
>TRBV19|-|TRBJ1-5|-
TGTGCCAGTAGTATCGAGTGGGGCCCCAATCAGCCCCAGCATTTT
CASSIEWGPNQPQHF
>TRBV3-1/TRBV3-2|TRBD1|TRBJ2-6|-
TGTGCCAGCAGCCCCCTTTGGGACAGGGGAAAGAGCTCTGGGGCCAACGTCCTGACTTTC
CASSPLWDRGKSSGANVLTF
>TRBV4-3|-|TRBJ1-1|-
TGCGCCAGCAGCCAGAAACAGACGGGGAACACTGAAGCTTTCTTT
CASSQKQTGNTEAFF
>TRBV9|-|TRBJ1-3|-
TGTGCCAGCAGCGGCAAAGAGGGAAACACCATATATTTT
CASSGKEGNTIYF
>TRBV9|-|TRBJ2-7|-
TGTGCCAGCGGATCGGGTACAGGACACCGCTCCTACGAGCAGTACTTC
CASGSGTGHRSYEQYF
>TRBV7-2|TRBD2|TRBJ2-1|-
TGTGCCAGCAGCCCTAGACTAGCGGGAGACCCAGAGCAGTTCTTC
CASSPRLAGDPEQFF
>TRBV7-9|-|TRBJ2-1|-
TGTGCCAGCAGCCCTAAGGTCGCCTACAATGAGCAGTTCTTC
CASSPKVAYNEQFF
>TRBV19|TRBD1|TRBJ2-4|-
TGTGCCAGTAGTCCCCGAGGACAGGGGTTGGCCAAAAACATTCAGTACTTC
CASSPRGQGLAKNIQYF
>TRBV11-3|TRBD1|TRBJ1-2|-
TGTGCCTCTAGGGGACAGGGGCCTAATCCTAACTATGGCTACACCTTC
CASRGQGPNPNYGYTF
>TRBV6-4|-|TRBJ1-2|-
TGTGCCAGCAGTCCAGGGGCGGGCGGCTACACCTTC
CASSPGAGGYTF
>TRBV18|TRBD1|TRBJ1-2|-
TGTGCCAGCTCAGGCGAGACAGGGAGGGCAAACTATGGCTACACCTTC
CASSGETGRANYGYTF
>TRBV4-2|TRBD2|TRBJ2-1|-
TGTGCCAGCAGCCATCGTGACGGGACTAGCGGGGGCAATGAGCAGTTCTTC
CASSHRDGTSGGNEQFF
>TRBV11-2|-|TRBJ2-5|-
TGTGCCAGCAGCTTAGGCGGGGCAGGCGGAGAGACCCAGTACTTC
CASSLGGAGGETQYF
>TRBV11-3|TRBD2|TRBJ2-2|-
TGTGCCAGCAGCTTAGGAGCGCTAGCGGGGGGGAACACCGGGGAGCTGTTTTTT
CASSLGALAGGNTGELFF
>TRBV6-2/TRBV6-3|TRBD1|TRBJ1-2|-
TGTGCCAGCAGCTTCGGGACAGACCCTAACTATGGCTACACCTTC
CASSFGTDPNYGYTF
>TRBV4-2|-|TRBJ2-6|-
TGTGCCAGCAGCCAAGTGTCCGTGAGGGGCTCTGGGGCCAACGTCCTGACTTTC
CASSQVSVRGSGANVLTF
>TRBV14|-|TRBJ2-3|-
TGTGCCAGCAGCCAAGGACGCCTTGGGGTGGATACGCAGTATTTT
CASSQGRLGVDTQYF
>TRBV11-2|-|TRBJ2-1|-
TGTGCCAGCAGCTTAGTTCTAGCGAGTAGTGAGCAGTTCTTC
CASSLVLASSEQFF
>TRBV4-1|TRBD1|TRBJ1-1|-
TGCGCCAGCAGCCCTCCGGACAGGGGGGGGACTGAAGCTTTCTTT
CASSPPDRGGTEAFF
>TRBV6-6|-|TRBJ1-3|-
TGTGCCAGCGGGGGGACTGGAAACACCATATATTTT
CASGGTGNTIYF
>TRBV6-5|TRBD1|TRBJ1-4|once
TGTGCCAGCAGTCCCGGGGACAGGGATAATGAAAAACTGTTTTTT
CASSPGDRDNEKLFF
>TRBV5-4|-|TRBJ1-1|once
TGTGCCAGCAGCTTGGACGCAGGGAGGGCTGAAGCTTTCTTT
CASSLDAGRAEAFF
>TRBV7-2|-|TRBJ2-7|-
TGTGCCAGCAGCTTAACGATGTCCGGACGAGAGCAGTACTTC
CASSLTMSGREQYF
>TRBV11-2|-|TRBJ1-1|few
TGTGCCAGCAGCTTAGGACCTAACACTGAAGCTTTCTTT
CASSLGPNTEAFF
>TRBV2|TRBD1|TRBJ2-2|-
TGTGCCAGCAGTGAAACGGGACAGTACACCGGGGAGCTGTTTTTT
CASSETGQYTGELFF
>TRBV11-2|TRBD1|TRBJ2-7|-
TGTGCCACCCGGATGGGGACAGGGTCCTACGAGCAGTACTTC
CATRMGTGSYEQYF